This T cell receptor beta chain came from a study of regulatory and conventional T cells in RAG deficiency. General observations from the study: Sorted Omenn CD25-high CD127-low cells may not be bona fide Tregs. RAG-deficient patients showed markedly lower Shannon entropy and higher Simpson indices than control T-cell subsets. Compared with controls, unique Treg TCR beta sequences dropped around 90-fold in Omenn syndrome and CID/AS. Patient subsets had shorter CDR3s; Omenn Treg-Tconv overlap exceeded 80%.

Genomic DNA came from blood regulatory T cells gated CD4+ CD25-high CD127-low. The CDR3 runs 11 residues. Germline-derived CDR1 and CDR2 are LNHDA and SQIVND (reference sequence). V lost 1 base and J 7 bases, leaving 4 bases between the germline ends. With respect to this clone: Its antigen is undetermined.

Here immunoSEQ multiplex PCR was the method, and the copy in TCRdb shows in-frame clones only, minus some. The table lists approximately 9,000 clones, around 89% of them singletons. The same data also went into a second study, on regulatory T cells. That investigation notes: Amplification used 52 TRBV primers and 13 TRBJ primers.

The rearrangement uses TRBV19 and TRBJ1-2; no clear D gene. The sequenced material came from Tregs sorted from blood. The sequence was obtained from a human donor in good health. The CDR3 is CASSIAGGYTF. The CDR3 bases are TGTGCCAGTAGTATAGCGGGTGGCTACACCTTC.